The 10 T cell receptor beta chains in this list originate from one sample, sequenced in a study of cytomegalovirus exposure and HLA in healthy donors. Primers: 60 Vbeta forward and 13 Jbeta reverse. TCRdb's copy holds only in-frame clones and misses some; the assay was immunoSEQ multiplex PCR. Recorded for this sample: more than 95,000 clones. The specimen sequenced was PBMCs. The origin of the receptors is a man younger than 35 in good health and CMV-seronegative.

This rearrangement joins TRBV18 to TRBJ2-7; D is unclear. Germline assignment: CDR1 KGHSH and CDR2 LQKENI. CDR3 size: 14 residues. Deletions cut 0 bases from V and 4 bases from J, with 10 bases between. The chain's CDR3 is CASSPPSAPYEQYF. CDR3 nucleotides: TGTGCCAGCTCACCACCTTCAGCGCCGTACGAGCAGTACTTC. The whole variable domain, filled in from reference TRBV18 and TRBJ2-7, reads NAGVMQNPRHLVRRRGQEARLRCSPMKGHSHVYWYRQLPEEGLKFMVYLQKENIIDESGMPKERFSAEFPKEGPSILRIQQVVRGDSAAYFCASSPPSAPYEQYFGPGTRLTVT.

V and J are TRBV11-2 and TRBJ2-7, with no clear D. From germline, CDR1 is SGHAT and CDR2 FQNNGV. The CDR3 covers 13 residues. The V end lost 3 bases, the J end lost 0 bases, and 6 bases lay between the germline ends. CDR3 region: CASSLRSSYEQYF. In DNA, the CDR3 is TGTGCCAGCAGCTTGAGAAGCTCCTACGAGCAGTACTTC.

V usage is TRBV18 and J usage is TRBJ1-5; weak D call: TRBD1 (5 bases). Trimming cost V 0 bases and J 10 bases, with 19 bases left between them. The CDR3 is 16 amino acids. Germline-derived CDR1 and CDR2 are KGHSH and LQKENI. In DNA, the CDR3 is TGTGCCAGCTCACCACCGGCGGCTGGAAGGGACTCACCCCAGCATTTT. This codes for CASSPPAAGRDSPQHF.

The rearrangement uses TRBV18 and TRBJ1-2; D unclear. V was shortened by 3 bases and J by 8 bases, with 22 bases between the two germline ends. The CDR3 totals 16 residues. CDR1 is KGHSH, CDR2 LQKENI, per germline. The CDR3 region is CASSPRALRTGLGYTF. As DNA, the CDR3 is TGTGCCAGCTCACCCCGGGCCTTACGGACTGGGTTGGGCTACACCTTC.

As DNA, the CDR3 is TGTGCCAGCAGTATCTCCGGGGGAAGCAATCAGCCCCAGCATTTT. It is translated as CASSISGGSNQPQHF. The rearrangement links TRBV2 to TRBJ1-5; tentative D call: TRBD1 (5 bases). The CDR3 length is 15 residues. The germline V gene has CDR1 SNHLY and CDR2 FYNNEI. V lost 5 bases, J lost 1 base, and 12 bases lay in between.

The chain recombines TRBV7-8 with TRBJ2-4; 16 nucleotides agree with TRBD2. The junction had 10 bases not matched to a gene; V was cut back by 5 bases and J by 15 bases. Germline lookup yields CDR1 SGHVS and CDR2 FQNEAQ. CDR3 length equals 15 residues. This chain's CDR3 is CASSETGTSGGARYF. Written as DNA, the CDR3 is TGTGCCAGCAGCGAAACCGGGACTAGCGGGGGGGCCAGGTACTTC.

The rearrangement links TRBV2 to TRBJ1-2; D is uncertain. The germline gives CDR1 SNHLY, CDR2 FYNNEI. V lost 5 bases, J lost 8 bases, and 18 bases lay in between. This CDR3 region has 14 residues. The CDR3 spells CASSSQLGGYGYTF. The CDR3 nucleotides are TGTGCCAGCAGTTCCCAGTTGGGAGGGTACGGCTACACCTTC.

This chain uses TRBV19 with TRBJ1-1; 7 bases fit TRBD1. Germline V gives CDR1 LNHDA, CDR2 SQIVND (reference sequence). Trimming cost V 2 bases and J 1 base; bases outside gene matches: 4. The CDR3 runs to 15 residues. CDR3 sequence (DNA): TGTGCCAGTAGTATAAGGGGACAGACGAACACTGAAGCTTTCTTT. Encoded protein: CASSIRGQTNTEAFF.

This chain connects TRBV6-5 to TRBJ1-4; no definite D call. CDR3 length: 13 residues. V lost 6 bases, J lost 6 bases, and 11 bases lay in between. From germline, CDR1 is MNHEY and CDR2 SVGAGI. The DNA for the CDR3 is TGTGCCAGCAGCTATGGTTACGATGAAAAACTGTTTTTT. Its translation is CASSYGYDEKLFF.

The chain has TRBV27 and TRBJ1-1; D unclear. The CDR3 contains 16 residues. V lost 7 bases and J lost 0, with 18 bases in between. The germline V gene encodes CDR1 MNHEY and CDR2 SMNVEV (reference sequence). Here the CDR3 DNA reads TGTGCCAGCATCGTCAGGCCCGGATTAATGAACACTGAAGCTTTCTTT. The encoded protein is CASIVRPGLMNTEAFF.